The T cell receptor beta chain described here comes from a study of human T cells and chemical hapten exposure. Whole-study context: Once 0.01% DPC had been applied to the upper back by patch test, readings were taken at 6 days.

MiXCR, applied by TCRdb to the RACE reads, yields one record per CDR3 protein. The sample holds just under 350,000 distinct CDR3 sequences; under 8% are singletons and the top ten take roughly 7.9%. Time point here: patch test 1, 2 weeks after DPC sensitization. The treatment was: therapeutic diphenylcyclopropenone sensitization with weekly scalp DPC. This CDR3 is 11 amino acids long. Germline V gene data show CDR1 as DFQATT and CDR2 as SNEGSKA (reference sequence). V was trimmed by 5 bases and J by 7 bases, leaving 11 bases between them. This clonotype was counted between two and nine times. This TCR derives from a young woman with alopecia areata. Some clones in this sample may be carry-over from other donors' samples. V gene TRBV20-1 combines with J gene TRBJ2-5, with D unresolved. The sample was whole blood, taken in connection with sensitization to the hapten diphenylcyclopropenone (DPC). This chain's CDR3 is CSAGPDGTQYF. The DNA for the CDR3 is TGCAGTGCTGGGCCTGACGGGACCCAGTACTTC.